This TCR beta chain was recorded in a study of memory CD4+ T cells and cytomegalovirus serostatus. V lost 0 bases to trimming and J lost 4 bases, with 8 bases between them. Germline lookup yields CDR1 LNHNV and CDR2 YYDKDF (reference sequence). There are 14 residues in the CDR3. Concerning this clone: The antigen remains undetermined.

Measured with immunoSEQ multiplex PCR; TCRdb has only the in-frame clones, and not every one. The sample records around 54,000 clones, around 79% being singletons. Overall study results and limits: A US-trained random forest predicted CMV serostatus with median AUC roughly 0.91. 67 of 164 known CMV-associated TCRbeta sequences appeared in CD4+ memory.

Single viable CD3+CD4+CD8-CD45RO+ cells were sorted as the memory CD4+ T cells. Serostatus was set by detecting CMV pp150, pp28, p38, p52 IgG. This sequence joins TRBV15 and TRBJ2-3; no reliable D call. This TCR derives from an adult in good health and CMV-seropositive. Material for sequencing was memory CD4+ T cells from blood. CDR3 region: CATSRDLLADTQYF. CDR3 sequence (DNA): TGTGCCACCAGCAGAGATCTCCTGGCAGATACGCAGTATTTT.